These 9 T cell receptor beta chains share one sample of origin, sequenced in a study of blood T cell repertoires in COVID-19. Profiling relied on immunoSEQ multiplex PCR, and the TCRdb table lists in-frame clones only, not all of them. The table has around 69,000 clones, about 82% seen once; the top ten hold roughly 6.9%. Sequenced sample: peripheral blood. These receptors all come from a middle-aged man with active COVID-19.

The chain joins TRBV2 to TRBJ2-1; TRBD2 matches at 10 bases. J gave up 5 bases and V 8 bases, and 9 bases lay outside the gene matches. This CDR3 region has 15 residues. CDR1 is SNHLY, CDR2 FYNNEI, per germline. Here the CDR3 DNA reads TGTGCCAGCGTGCCAACTAGCGGGGCCGACAATGAGCAGTTCTTC. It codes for CASVPTSGADNEQFF.

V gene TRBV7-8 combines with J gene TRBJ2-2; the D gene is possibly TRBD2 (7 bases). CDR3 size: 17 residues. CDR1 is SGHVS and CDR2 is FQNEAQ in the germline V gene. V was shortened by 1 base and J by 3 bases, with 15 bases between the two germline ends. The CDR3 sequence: CASSLGVGGGHTGELFF. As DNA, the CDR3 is TGTGCCAGCAGCTTAGGAGTGGGCGGGGGCCACACCGGGGAGCTGTTTTTT.

The chain's CDR3 is CASSPLSSGGYTF. CDR3 coding DNA: TGTGCCAGCAGCCCTCTGTCGTCAGGTGGCTACACCTTC. The chain has TRBV3-1 (or the pseudogene TRBV3-2) and TRBJ1-2; no clear D gene. Per germline, CDR1 LGHDT and CDR2 YNNKEL (reference sequence). The CDR3 extends over 13 amino acids. V was trimmed by 4 bases and J by 7 bases, leaving 13 bases between them.

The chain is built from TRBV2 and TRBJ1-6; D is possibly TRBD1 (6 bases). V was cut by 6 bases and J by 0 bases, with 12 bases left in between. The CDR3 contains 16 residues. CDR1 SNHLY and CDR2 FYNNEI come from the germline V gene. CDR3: CASSPQGSSYNSPLHF. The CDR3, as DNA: TGTGCCAGCAGCCCACAGGGAAGCTCCTATAATTCACCCCTCCACTTT.

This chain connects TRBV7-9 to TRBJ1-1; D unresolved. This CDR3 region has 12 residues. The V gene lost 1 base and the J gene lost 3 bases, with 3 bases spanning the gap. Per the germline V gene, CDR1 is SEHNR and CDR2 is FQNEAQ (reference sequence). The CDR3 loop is CASSLVDTEAFF. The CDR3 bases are TGTGCCAGCAGCTTAGTAGACACTGAAGCTTTCTTT. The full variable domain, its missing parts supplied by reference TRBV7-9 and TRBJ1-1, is DTGVSQNPRHKITKRGQNVTFRCDPISEHNRLYWYRQTLGQGPEFLTYFQNEAQLEKSRLLSDRFSAERPKGSFSTLEIQRTEQGDSAMYLCASSLVDTEAFFGQGTRLTVV.

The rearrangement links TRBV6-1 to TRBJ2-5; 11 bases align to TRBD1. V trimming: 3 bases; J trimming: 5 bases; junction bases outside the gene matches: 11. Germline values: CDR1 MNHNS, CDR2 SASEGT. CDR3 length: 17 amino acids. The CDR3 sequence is CASSDYGQGAQSETQYF. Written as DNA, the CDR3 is TGTGCCAGCAGTGATTACGGACAGGGGGCGCAGTCGGAGACCCAGTACTTC.

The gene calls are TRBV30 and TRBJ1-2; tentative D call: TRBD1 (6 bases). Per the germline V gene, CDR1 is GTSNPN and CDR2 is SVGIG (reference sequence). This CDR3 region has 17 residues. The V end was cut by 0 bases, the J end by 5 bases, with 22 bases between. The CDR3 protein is CAWSVSLTGTKGYGYTF. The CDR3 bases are TGTGCCTGGAGTGTAAGCCTGACAGGCACTAAGGGGTATGGCTACACCTTC.

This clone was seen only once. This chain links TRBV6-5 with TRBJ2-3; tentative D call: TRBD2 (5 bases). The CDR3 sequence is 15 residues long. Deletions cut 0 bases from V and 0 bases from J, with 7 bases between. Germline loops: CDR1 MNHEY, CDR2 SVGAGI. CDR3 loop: CASSYSSGSTDTQYF. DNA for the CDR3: TGTGCCAGCAGTTACTCGAGCGGCAGCACAGATACGCAGTATTTT.

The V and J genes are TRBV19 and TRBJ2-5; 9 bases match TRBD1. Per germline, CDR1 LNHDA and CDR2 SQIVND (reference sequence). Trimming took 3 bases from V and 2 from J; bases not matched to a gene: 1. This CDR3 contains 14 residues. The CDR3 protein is CASSIGTGQETQYF. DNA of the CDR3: TGTGCCAGTAGTATTGGGACAGGGCAAGAGACCCAGTACTTC.